Below, 8 T cell receptor beta chains from the same sample are listed, as sequenced in a study of blood T cell repertoires in COVID-19. TCRdb keeps only in-frame clones here, not all; method: immunoSEQ multiplex PCR. This sample has under 150,000 clones, with 85% to 90% found just once. The source material was peripheral blood. These receptors all stem from a woman aged 55-70 years with active COVID-19.

This chain uses TRBV30 with TRBJ2-7; possible D gene TRBD1, 6 bases. Germline lookup yields CDR1 GTSNPN and CDR2 SVGIG (reference sequence). Trimming took 0 bases from V and 2 from J, leaving 11 bases between them. The CDR3 is 14 residues long. CDR3 DNA: TGTGCCTGGAGTGTAGGGGGTTTTACCTACGAGCAGTACTTC. Translated: CAWSVGGFTYEQYF.

The V call is TRBV5-1, the J call TRBJ2-3; tentative D call: TRBD2 (6 bases). Trimming removed 0 bases at V and 9 bases at J, with 17 bases between. In germline, CDR1 is SGHRS, CDR2 YFSETQ. The CDR3 loop spans 15 amino acids. In nucleotides, the CDR3 is TGCGCCAGCAGCTTGGCCGCTGGGGGGTCGGGGACGCAGTATTTT. Translation: CASSLAAGGSGTQYF.

This clone has a handful of counts. The rearrangement joins TRBV19 to TRBJ1-6, with D hard to call. V lost 8 bases and J 7 bases, leaving 18 bases between the germline ends. Germline CDR1 and CDR2: LNHDA and SQIVND (reference sequence). This CDR3 has 15 amino acids. This chain's CDR3 is CASVPGHLRNSPLHF. The DNA for the CDR3 is TGTGCCAGTGTCCCTGGCCACCTGAGGAATTCACCCCTCCACTTT.

J is TRBJ2-3 and V is TRBV7-2; 14 nucleotides agree with TRBD2. The CDR3 contains 18 residues. The junction had 7 bases not matched to a gene; V was cut back by 1 base and J by 4 bases. Looked up from germline, CDR1 is SGHTA and CDR2 is FQGNSA. The CDR3: CASSLEGTSGSRADTQYF. In DNA, the CDR3 is TGTGCCAGCAGCTTAGAGGGGACTAGCGGGAGCAGGGCAGATACGCAGTATTTT.

The table lists this clone with a count of one. V usage is TRBV15 and J usage is TRBJ1-2; no firm D call. The CDR3 is made up of 15 amino acids. Trimming took off 1 base at V and 8 bases at J, with 17 bases between the two ends. The V gene's germline CDR1 is LNHNV and CDR2 YYDKDF (reference sequence). The CDR3 sequence is CATSRGGDAVGGYTF. CDR3 bases: TGTGCCACCAGCAGAGGTGGAGACGCAGTCGGGGGCTACACCTTC.

The chain employs TRBV7-2 and TRBJ1-2; TRBD1 matches 12 bases. The germline V gene encodes CDR1 SGHTA and CDR2 FQGNSA. This CDR3 is built from 17 residues. J was trimmed by 6 bases and V by 5 bases; bases with no gene match: 13. The CDR3 sequence: CASSPTGQGAIGDGYTF. CDR3 DNA: TGTGCCAGCAGCCCAACGGGACAGGGGGCGATAGGTGATGGCTACACCTTC.

This chain connects TRBV19 to TRBJ1-6, with D unresolved. Germline loops: CDR1 LNHDA, CDR2 SQIVND (reference sequence). V was clipped by 6 bases and J by 7 bases, with 19 bases between them. The CDR3 loop spans 16 amino acids. CDR3 in DNA: TGTGCCAGTAGCCTGGGCCCCGCTTTGGTGAATTCACCCCTCCACTTT. Its translation: CASSLGPALVNSPLHF.

The chain combines TRBV18 with TRBJ2-5, with 13 bases matching TRBD2. With 6 bases clipped from V and 7 bases from J, the junction kept 17 bases outside the gene matches. The CDR3 totals 18 residues. Germline loops: CDR1 KGHSH, CDR2 LQKENI. The CDR3 region has the DNA TGTGCCAGCTCTCAGTCGCCGACTAGCGGGAGGAGCCATGGGACCCAGTACTTC. Its protein product is CASSQSPTSGRSHGTQYF.